The clone carrying this TCR beta chain was counted many times. The antigen remains undetermined. The source of the sample is a study of CD8 T cells in ankylosing spondylitis. Notes on the study in general: Blood of patients with ankylosing spondylitis appeared to be characterized by a TCR beta motif of several highly homologous variants.

The germline CDR1 and CDR2 sequences are MDHEN and SYDVKM. The CDR3 runs 12 residues. V was clipped by 2 bases and J by 7 bases, with 8 bases between them. TCRdb reprocessed the 5' RACE reads via MiXCR and lists one record per CDR3 protein. Of roughly 100,000 distinct CDR3 sequences listed, about 7.7% are singletons. This receptor was taken from a male donor with ankylosing spondylitis or in good health (not recorded which). This sequence joins TRBV28 and TRBJ1-1; no clear D gene. The sequenced sample consisted of blood, either unsorted or a sorted T cell fraction (not recorded which). The CDR3, as DNA: TGTGCCAGCAGTTTAAGGGAGTTTGAAGCTTTCTTT. This codes for CASSLREFEAFF. The full variable domain, with the rest looked up from reference TRBV28 and TRBJ1-1, is DVKVTQSSRYLVKRTGEKVFLECVQDMDHENMFWYRQDPGLGLRLIYFSYDVKMKEKGDIPEGYSVSREKKERFSLILESASTNQTSMYLCASSLREFEAFFGQGTRLTVV.